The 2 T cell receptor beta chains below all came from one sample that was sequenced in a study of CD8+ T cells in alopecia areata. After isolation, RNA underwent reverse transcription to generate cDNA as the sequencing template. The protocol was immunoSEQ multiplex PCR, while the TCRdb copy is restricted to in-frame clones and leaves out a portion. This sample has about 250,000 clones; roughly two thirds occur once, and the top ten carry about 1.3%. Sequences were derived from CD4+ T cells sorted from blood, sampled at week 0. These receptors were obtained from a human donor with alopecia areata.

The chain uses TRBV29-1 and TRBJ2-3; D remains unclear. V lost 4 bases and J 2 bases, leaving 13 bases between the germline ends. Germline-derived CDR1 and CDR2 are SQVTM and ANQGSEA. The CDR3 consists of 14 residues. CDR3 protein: CSVVGPNYTDTQYF. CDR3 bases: TGCAGCGTTGTAGGACCAAATTACACAGATACGCAGTATTTT.

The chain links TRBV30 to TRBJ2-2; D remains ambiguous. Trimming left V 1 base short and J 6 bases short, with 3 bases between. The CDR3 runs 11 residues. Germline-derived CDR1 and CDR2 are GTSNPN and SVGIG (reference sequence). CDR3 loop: CAWSDPGELFF. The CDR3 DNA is TGTGCCTGGAGTGATCCCGGGGAGCTGTTTTTT.